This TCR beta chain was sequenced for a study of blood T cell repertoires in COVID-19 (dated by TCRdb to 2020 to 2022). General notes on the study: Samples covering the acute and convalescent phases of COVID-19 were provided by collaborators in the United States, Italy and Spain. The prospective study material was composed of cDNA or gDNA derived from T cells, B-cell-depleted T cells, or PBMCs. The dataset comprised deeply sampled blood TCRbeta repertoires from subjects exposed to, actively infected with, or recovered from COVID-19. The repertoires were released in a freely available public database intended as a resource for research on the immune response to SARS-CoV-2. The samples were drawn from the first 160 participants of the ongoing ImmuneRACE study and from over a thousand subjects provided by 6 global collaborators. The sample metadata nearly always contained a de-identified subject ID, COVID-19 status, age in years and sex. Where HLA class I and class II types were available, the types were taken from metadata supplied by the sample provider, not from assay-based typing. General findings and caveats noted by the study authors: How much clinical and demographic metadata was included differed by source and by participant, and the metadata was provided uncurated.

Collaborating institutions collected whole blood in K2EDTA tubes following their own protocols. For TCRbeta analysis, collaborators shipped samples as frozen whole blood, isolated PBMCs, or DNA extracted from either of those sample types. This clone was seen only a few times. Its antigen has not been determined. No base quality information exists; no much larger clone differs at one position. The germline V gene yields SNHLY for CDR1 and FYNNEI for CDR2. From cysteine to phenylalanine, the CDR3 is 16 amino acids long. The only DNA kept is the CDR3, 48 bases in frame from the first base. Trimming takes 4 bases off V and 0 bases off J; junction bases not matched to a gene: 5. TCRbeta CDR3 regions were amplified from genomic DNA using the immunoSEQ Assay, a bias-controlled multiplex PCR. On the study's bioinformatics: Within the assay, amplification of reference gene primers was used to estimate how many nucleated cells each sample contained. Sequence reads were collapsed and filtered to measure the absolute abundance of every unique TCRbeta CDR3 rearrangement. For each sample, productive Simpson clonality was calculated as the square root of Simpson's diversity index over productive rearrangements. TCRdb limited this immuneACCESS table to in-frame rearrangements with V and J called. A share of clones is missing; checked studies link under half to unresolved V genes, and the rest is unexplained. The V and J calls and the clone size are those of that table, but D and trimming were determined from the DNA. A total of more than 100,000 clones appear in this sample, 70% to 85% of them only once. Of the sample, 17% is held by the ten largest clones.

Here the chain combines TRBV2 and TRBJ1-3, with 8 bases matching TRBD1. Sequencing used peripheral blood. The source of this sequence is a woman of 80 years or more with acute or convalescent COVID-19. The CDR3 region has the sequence CASSGGQGSSGNTIYF. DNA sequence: TGTGCCAGCAGTGGAGGACAGGGATCCTCTGGAAACACCATATATTTT.